The 32 T cell receptor beta chains below come from one sample, sequenced in a study of cytomegalovirus exposure and HLA in healthy donors. The PCR made use of 60 Vbeta and 13 Jbeta primers. Sequencing was performed with immunoSEQ multiplex PCR; in TCRdb, only in-frame clones are kept and a portion is missing. The sample lists under 150,000 clones, 70% to 80% occurring once. Specimen: PBMCs. The receptors derive from a male donor in good health and CMV-seronegative.

This clone was recorded once. The same CDR3 is also encoded by other DNA sequences in this sample. V usage is TRBV7-2 and J usage is TRBJ2-7; 9 nucleotides agree with TRBD2. The junction had 10 bases not matched to a gene; V was cut back by 5 bases and J by 2 bases. Germline V gene data show CDR1 as SGHTA and CDR2 as FQGNSA. CDR3 length equals 16 residues. Here the CDR3 reads CASSLDGTSYAYEQYF. As DNA, the CDR3 is TGTGCCAGCAGCCTAGACGGGACTAGCTACGCCTACGAGCAGTACTTC.

The chain has TRBV9 and TRBJ2-7, with D possibly TRBD1 on 6 matching bases. The germline V gene has CDR1 SGDLS and CDR2 YYNGEE. CDR3 length: 15 amino acids. The ends were cut back, 4 bases at V and 4 bases at J, with 18 bases in the middle. CDR3 bases: TGTGCCAGCAGCATCGGGACAAATCCAGAGTACGAGCAGTACTTC. Amino acid sequence: CASSIGTNPEYEQYF.

This clone has a single count. A read error may account for a junction end that differs from germline. J is TRBJ1-2 and V is TRBV7-9, with 7 bases fitting TRBD1. Germline V gene sequence: CDR1 SEHNR, CDR2 FQNEAQ (reference sequence). The CDR3 runs to 15 residues. DNA for the CDR3: TGTTCCAGCAGCTTAACAGGACAGGACCGGGATGGCTACACCTTC. It translates to CSSSLTGQDRDGYTF.

CDR3 protein: CAISQGPSGYTF. In DNA, the CDR3 is TGTGCCATCAGCCAGGGCCCCTCTGGCTACACCTTC. This chain connects TRBV10-3 to TRBJ1-2, with D possibly being TRBD1 (5 bases). Germline V gene sequence: CDR1 ENHRY, CDR2 SYGVKD. V lost 6 bases, J lost 7 bases, and 12 bases lay in between. This CDR3 region has 12 residues.

This clone came up a few times. The CDR3 DNA sequence: TGCGCCAGCAGCCAAGATCGACAGGGGGCTCGCGGGGAGCTGTTTTTT. Protein sequence: CASSQDRQGARGELFF. The chain links TRBV4-1 to TRBJ2-2, with 10 bases matching TRBD1. The trim removed 0 bases at V and 7 bases at J, leaving 5 bases unmatched. CDR3 length: 16 residues. The germline gives CDR1 MGHRA, CDR2 YSYEKL.

The chain employs TRBV25-1 and TRBJ1-2; 7 nucleotides agree with TRBD1. Per germline, CDR1 MGHDK and CDR2 SYGVNS. V was clipped by 4 bases and J by 7 bases; unmatched bases: 6. The CDR3 contains 13 residues. This chain's CDR3 is CASSVLTGVGYTF. The CDR3 DNA is TGTGCCAGCAGTGTTCTTACAGGGGTTGGCTACACCTTC.

The chain uses TRBV5-1 and TRBJ2-5, with 7 bases identical to TRBD1. The CDR3 loop spans 15 amino acids. The V gene end was trimmed by 0 bases and the J gene end by 1 base; junction bases not matched to a gene: 3. Germline lookup yields CDR1 SGHRS and CDR2 YFSETQ. The CDR3 nucleotides are TGCGCCAGCAGCTTGGGGGGGACAGCCCAAGAGACCCAGTACTTC. Amino acid sequence: CASSLGGTAQETQYF. The variable domain in full, completed from reference TRBV5-1 and TRBJ2-5, reads KAGVTQTPRYLIKTRGQQVTLSCSPISGHRSVSWYQQTPGQGLQFLFEYFSETQRNKGNFPGRFSGRQFSNSRSEMNVSTLELGDSALYLCASSLGGTAQETQYFGPGTRLLVL.

This clone was recorded a few times. The chain recombines TRBV28 with TRBJ1-2; tentative D call: TRBD1 (5 bases). The V end lost 3 bases, the J end lost 4 bases, and 12 bases lay between the germline ends. The CDR3 is 14 amino acids. Germline V gene lookup returns CDR1 MDHEN and CDR2 SYDVKM. Here the CDR3 reads CASSLGGPSYGYTF. CDR3 DNA sequence: TGTGCCAGCAGTTTGGGGGGACCGTCCTATGGCTACACCTTC.

CDR3 region: CASSAWRTSGIQNTGELFF. DNA of the CDR3: TGTGCCAGCAGTGCCTGGCGTACTAGCGGGATACAGAACACCGGGGAGCTGTTTTTT. The gene calls are TRBV28 and TRBJ2-2; 10 positions match TRBD2. Germline V gene data show CDR1 as MDHEN and CDR2 as SYDVKM. This CDR3 contains 19 residues. The V segment lost 5 bases and the J segment 1 base; nucleotides outside the gene matches: 13.

V gene TRBV5-4 combines with J gene TRBJ1-1; 7 bases are shared with TRBD1. The V gene end was trimmed by 4 bases and the J gene end by 8 bases; junction bases not matched to a gene: 5. This CDR3 has 12 residues. In germline, CDR1 is SGHNT, CDR2 YYREEE (reference sequence). The CDR3 region is CASSTGDSEAFF. CDR3 bases: TGTGCCAGCAGCACCGGGGACAGCGAAGCTTTCTTT.

CDR3 in amino acids: CASTQDRGSNQPQHF. CDR3 DNA: TGCGCCAGCACCCAAGACAGGGGAAGCAATCAGCCCCAGCATTTT. The chain is built from TRBV10-2 and TRBJ1-5; 8 bases agree with TRBD1. This CDR3 comprises 15 residues. CDR1 is WSHSY, CDR2 SAAADI, per germline. With V trimmed by 7 bases and J by 1 base, 6 bases remained unmatched.

This rearrangement joins TRBV29-1 to TRBJ2-2; 9 nucleotides agree with TRBD1. The CDR3 spans 14 residues. Trimming at V came to 4 bases and at J to 1 base, leaving 1 base not matched to a gene. CDR1 is SQVTM, CDR2 ANQGSEA, per germline. The CDR3 bases are TGCAGCGTTGCGGGACAGGGGAACACCGGGGAGCTGTTTTTT. Encoded protein: CSVAGQGNTGELFF.

The gene calls are TRBV19 and TRBJ1-5; D is perhaps TRBD1 (5 bases). The V gene's germline CDR1 is LNHDA and CDR2 SQIVND (reference sequence). The CDR3 runs to 16 residues. V shed 2 bases and J shed 4 bases, with 15 bases lying between them. CDR3 bases: TGTGCCAGTAGTATAAGGGGAAGGGGACTAAATCAGCCCCAGCATTTT. Its translation: CASSIRGRGLNQPQHF.

The CDR3 bases are TGCACCAGCAGCCGCCCGGGACTAGCGGGGGGAGGGAGGGCTAAAAACATTCAGTACTTC. Residues: CTSSRPGLAGGGRAKNIQYF. The chain recombines TRBV1 with TRBJ2-4; the listed D gene, TRBD2, was not tested against the DNA. TRBV1 corresponds to a pseudogene. There are 20 residues in the CDR3.

The chain joins TRBV28 to TRBJ2-7; the match to TRBD1 covers 9 bases. Germline values: CDR1 MDHEN, CDR2 SYDVKM. Trimming at V came to 7 bases and at J to 4 bases, leaving 14 bases not matched to a gene. The CDR3 loop spans 16 amino acids. The CDR3 here is CASTITLGQGRYEQYF. CDR3 DNA: TGTGCCAGCACTATAACATTGGGACAGGGTCGATACGAGCAGTACTTC.

This chain connects TRBV9 to TRBJ1-1; 9 positions match TRBD1. V was pared by 0 bases and J by 4 bases, with 7 bases of the junction left unmatched. The CDR3 is made up of 16 amino acids. Germline V gene sequence: CDR1 SGDLS, CDR2 YYNGEE. CDR3 residues: CASSVGPGTGFTEAFF. DNA of the CDR3: TGTGCCAGCAGCGTAGGGCCCGGGACAGGGTTCACTGAAGCTTTCTTT. Filled out from reference TRBV9 and TRBJ1-1, the complete variable domain reads DSGVTQTPKHLITATGQRVTLRCSPRSGDLSVYWYQQSLDQGLQFLIQYYNGEERAKGNILERFSAQQFPDLHSELNLSSLELGDSALYFCASSVGPGTGFTEAFFGQGTRLTVV.

The chain couples TRBV4-2 to TRBJ1-2; 8 positions agree with TRBD1. With V trimmed by 4 bases and J by 4 bases, 14 bases remained unmatched. The CDR3 loop spans 17 amino acids. The V gene's germline CDR1 is LGHNA and CDR2 YNFKEQ. CDR3 sequence (DNA): TGTGCCAGCAGCCCTCCGGGACAGGTCTCCCACTTCTATGGCTACACCTTC. Translated, it gives CASSPPGQVSHFYGYTF.

Concerning this clone: One end of the junction varies from germline; a read error may be responsible. V gene TRBV7-9 combines with J gene TRBJ1-6; 9 bases fit TRBD1. This CDR3 has 15 residues. From germline, CDR1 is SEHNR and CDR2 FQNEAQ (reference sequence). The CDR3 reads CASSLAGTGISPLHF. The CDR3 DNA sequence: TGTGCCAGCAGCCTAGCCGGGACAGGGATTTCACCCCTCCACTTT.

The chain recombines TRBV4-1 with TRBJ2-5, with D unclear. The CDR3 contains 17 residues. Per germline, CDR1 MGHRA and CDR2 YSYEKL. Trimming cost V 2 bases and J 5 bases, with 21 bases left between them. The CDR3: CASSQNFQSTLGETQYF. In DNA, the CDR3 is TGCGCCAGCAGCCAAAATTTCCAATCCACCCTCGGGGAGACCCAGTACTTC.

V usage is TRBV4-3 and J usage is TRBJ2-2; D not resolved. V dropped 0 bases and J dropped 5 bases, with 4 bases sitting between them. CDR3 length: 13 residues. From germline, CDR1 is LGHNA and CDR2 YSLEER. CDR3 in amino acids: CASSQDRTGELFF. CDR3 in DNA: TGCGCCAGCAGCCAAGATCGGACCGGGGAGCTGTTTTTT.

The sample holds one count of this clone. This chain uses TRBV7-2 with TRBJ2-5; 7 positions agree with TRBD1. The J call may be faulty, since TRBJ2-7 better matches the DNA end. Germline loops: CDR1 SGHTA, CDR2 FQGNSA. This CDR3 has 15 amino acids. CDR3 residues: CASSHSRQGNYEQYF. The CDR3 DNA reads as TGTGCCAGCAGTCATTCTAGACAGGGTAACTACGAGCAGTACTTC.

J is TRBJ1-2 and V is TRBV5-1, with 7 positions matching TRBD1. Trimming took 3 bases from V and 6 from J; bases not matched to a gene: 5. CDR1 is SGHRS, CDR2 YFSETQ, per germline. CDR3 length: 13 residues. The CDR3 nucleotides read TGCGCCAGCAGCTCGACGGACAGGAATGGCTACACCTTC. Protein: CASSSTDRNGYTF.

In its sample, this clone was seen once. The gene calls are TRBV30 and TRBJ1-5; tentatively, D is TRBD1 (5 bases). Trimming removed 1 base from V and 6 bases from J, with 16 bases in between. Germline values: CDR1 GTSNPN, CDR2 SVGIG (reference sequence). This CDR3 contains 15 residues. This CDR3 reads CAWSGEGTKAQPQHF. Written as DNA, the CDR3 is TGTGCCTGGAGTGGGGAGGGGACGAAAGCTCAGCCCCAGCATTTT.

The V call is TRBV5-1, the J call TRBJ2-1; 8 bases are shared with TRBD1. In germline, CDR1 is SGHRS, CDR2 YFSETQ. The CDR3 has 18 residues. V trimming: 0 bases; J trimming: 4 bases; junction bases outside the gene matches: 12. CDR3 loop: CASSLGVTGDLRYNEQFF. The CDR3, as DNA: TGCGCCAGCAGCTTGGGGGTGACAGGGGATTTGAGATACAATGAGCAGTTCTTC.

This chain links TRBV28 with TRBJ2-7; possibly TRBD2 for D (5 bases). This CDR3 has 14 residues. The germline CDR1 and CDR2 sequences are MDHEN and SYDVKM. V gave up 1 base and J gave up 0 bases, with 7 bases separating them. Here the CDR3 reads CASSLLGDSYEQYF. CDR3 coding DNA: TGTGCCAGCAGTTTATTGGGAGACTCCTACGAGCAGTACTTC.

V usage is TRBV27 and J usage is TRBJ1-4, with D perhaps TRBD1 (5 bases). The germline V gene has CDR1 MNHEY and CDR2 SMNVEV (reference sequence). The CDR3 is made up of 14 amino acids. The V and J ends lost 8 bases and 5 bases respectively, with 15 bases between them. The CDR3 is CASGRDGGNEKLFF. DNA for the CDR3: TGTGCCAGCGGGAGGGACGGGGGGAATGAAAAACTGTTTTTT.

V is TRBV27 and J is TRBJ2-4, with 7 bases identical to TRBD2. Germline trimming cut 5 bases from V and 6 bases from J; bases unmatched to any gene: 7. The CDR3 is 14 residues long. Looked up from germline, CDR1 is MNHEY and CDR2 is SMNVEV (reference sequence). CDR3 in amino acids: CASSPSGEGNIQYF. DNA for the CDR3: TGTGCCAGCAGTCCAAGCGGGGAAGGAAACATTCAGTACTTC.

The J gene is TRBJ1-4, the V gene TRBV5-1; D ambiguous. Between the trimmed V and J ends, which lost 5 bases and 3 bases, there was a span of 8 bases. Germline CDR1 and CDR2: SGHRS and YFSETQ. The CDR3 covers 13 residues. DNA for the CDR3: TGCGCCAGCAGGACAAACCCTAATGAAAAACTGTTTTTT. Its translation is CASRTNPNEKLFF.

This clone was observed once. This chain connects TRBV4-1 to TRBJ2-2; no clear D gene. In germline, CDR1 is MGHRA, CDR2 YSYEKL. Trimming removed 6 bases at V and 0 bases at J, with 8 bases between. The length of the CDR3 is 14 residues. The CDR3 loop is CASRTGPNTGELFF. CDR3 bases: TGCGCCAGCAGGACGGGTCCGAACACCGGGGAGCTGTTTTTT.

The CDR3 reads CASSSTGSTKNIQYF. CDR3 nucleotide sequence: TGTGCCAGCAGCTCGACAGGTTCGACCAAAAACATTCAGTACTTC. The rearrangement links TRBV7-9 to TRBJ2-4, with D perhaps matching TRBD1 (6 bases). CDR1 and CDR2 from the germline V gene are SEHNR and FQNEAQ (reference sequence). The CDR3 consists of 15 residues. V was shortened by 4 bases and J by 2 bases, with 12 bases between the two germline ends.

This clone was found a few times. This chain joins TRBV2 and TRBJ2-7; 15 bases are a match to TRBD2. V gave up 8 bases and J gave up 7 bases; unmatched junction bases: 9. Germline loops: CDR1 SNHLY, CDR2 FYNNEI. CDR3 length equals 15 residues. As DNA, the CDR3 is TGTGCCAGCGGACTAGCGGGGGGGAGTTCAACAGAGCAGTACTTC. Translating it yields CASGLAGGSSTEQYF.

The rearrangement links TRBV5-1 to TRBJ1-6; D perhaps matches TRBD1 (5 bases). V was trimmed by 0 bases and J by 8 bases, leaving 9 bases between them. Germline CDR1 is SGHRS and CDR2 is YFSETQ. This CDR3 is 14 amino acids long. The CDR3 nucleotides are TGCGCCAGCAGCTTGGCAGGGAAGGATTCACCCCTCCACTTT. The encoded protein is CASSLAGKDSPLHF.